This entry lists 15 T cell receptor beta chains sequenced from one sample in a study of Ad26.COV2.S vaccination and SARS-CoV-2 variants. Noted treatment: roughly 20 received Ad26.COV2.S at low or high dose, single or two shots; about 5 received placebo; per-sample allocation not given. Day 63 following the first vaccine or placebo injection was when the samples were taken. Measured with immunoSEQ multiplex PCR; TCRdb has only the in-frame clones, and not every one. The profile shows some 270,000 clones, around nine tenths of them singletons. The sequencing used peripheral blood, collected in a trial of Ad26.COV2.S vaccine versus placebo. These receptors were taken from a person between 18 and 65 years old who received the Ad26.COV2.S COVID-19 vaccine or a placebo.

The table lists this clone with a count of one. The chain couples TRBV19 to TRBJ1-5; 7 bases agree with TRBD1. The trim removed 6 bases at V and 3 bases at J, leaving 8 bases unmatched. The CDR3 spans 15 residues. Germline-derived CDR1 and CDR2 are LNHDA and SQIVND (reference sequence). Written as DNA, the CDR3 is TGTGCCAGTAGACGTGACAGGGCTAACAATCAGCCCCAGCATTTT. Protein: CASRRDRANNQPQHF.

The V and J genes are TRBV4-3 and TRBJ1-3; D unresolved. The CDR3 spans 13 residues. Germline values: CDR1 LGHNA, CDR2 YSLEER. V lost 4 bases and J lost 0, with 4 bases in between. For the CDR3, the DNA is TGCGCCAGCAGCCCAGGCTCTGGAAACACCATATATTTT. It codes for CASSPGSGNTIYF.

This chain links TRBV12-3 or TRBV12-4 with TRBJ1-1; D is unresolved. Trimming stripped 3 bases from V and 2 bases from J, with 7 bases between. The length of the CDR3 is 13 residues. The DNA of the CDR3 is TGTGCCAGCAGTTTTGGTTCTAACACTGAAGCTTTCTTT. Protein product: CASSFGSNTEAFF.

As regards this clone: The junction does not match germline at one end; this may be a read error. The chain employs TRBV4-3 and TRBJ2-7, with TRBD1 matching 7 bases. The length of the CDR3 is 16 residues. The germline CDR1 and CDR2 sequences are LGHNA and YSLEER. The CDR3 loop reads CASSLDSDRRSYGQYF. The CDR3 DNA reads TGCGCCAGCAGCCTCGATTCGGACAGGAGGAGCTACGGGCAGTACTTC.

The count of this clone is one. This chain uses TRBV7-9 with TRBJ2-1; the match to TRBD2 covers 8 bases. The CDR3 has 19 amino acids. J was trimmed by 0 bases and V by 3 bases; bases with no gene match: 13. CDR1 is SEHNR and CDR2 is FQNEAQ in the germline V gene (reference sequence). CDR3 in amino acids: CASSLISLLADSSYNEQFF. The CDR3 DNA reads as TGTGCCAGCAGCTTGATCAGCTTACTAGCGGATAGCTCCTACAATGAGCAGTTCTTC.

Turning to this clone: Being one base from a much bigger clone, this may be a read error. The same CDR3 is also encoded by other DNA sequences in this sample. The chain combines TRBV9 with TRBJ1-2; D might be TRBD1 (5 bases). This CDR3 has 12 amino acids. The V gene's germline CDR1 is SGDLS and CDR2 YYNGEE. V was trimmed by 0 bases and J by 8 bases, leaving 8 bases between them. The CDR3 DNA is TGTGCCAGCAGCGTAGCGGAGGGGGGCTACACCTTC. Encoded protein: CASSVAEGGYTF.

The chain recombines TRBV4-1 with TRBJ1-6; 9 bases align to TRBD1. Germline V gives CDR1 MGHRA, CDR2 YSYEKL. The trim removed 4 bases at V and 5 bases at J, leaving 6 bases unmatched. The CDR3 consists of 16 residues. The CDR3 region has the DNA TGCGCCAGCAGCCGAACAGGGGGCGGAGATAATTCACCCCTCCACTTT. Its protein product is CASSRTGGGDNSPLHF.

The CDR3 is CASSPYGGAVEQYV. The CDR3 nucleotides are TGTGCCAGCAGCCCATACGGGGGGGCTGTAGAGCAGTACGTC. This chain joins TRBV21-1 and TRBJ2-7; TRBD2 is the table's D call, not checked against the DNA. TRBV21-1 is designated a pseudogene. The length of the CDR3 is 14 residues.

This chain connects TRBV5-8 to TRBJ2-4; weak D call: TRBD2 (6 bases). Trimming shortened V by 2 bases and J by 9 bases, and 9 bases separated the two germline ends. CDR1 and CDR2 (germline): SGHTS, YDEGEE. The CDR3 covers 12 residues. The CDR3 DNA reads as TGTGCCAGCAGCTTACTAGCAGGCATTCAGTACTTC. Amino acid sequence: CASSLLAGIQYF.

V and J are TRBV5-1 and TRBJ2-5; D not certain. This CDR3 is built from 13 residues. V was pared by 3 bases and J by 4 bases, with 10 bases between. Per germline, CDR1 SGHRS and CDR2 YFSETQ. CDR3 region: CASSWGGSETQYF. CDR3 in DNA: TGCGCCAGCAGCTGGGGTGGGTCAGAGACCCAGTACTTC.

The CDR3 loop reads CASSVDGATNEKLFF. The DNA for the CDR3 is TGTGCCAGCAGCGTGGACGGAGCAACTAATGAAAAACTGTTTTTT. The rearrangement links TRBV7-2 to TRBJ1-4; D gene unclear. The CDR3 extends over 15 amino acids. V lost 5 bases and J lost 0, with 10 bases in between. Germline V lookup: CDR1 SGHTA, CDR2 FQGNSA. The entire variable domain, with the rest obtained from reference TRBV7-2 and TRBJ1-4, is as follows: GAGVSQSPSNKVTEKGKDVELRCDPISGHTALYWYRQSLGQGLEFLIYFQGNSAPDKSGLPSDRFSAERTGGSVSTLTIQRTQQEDSAVYLCASSVDGATNEKLFFGSGTQLSVL.

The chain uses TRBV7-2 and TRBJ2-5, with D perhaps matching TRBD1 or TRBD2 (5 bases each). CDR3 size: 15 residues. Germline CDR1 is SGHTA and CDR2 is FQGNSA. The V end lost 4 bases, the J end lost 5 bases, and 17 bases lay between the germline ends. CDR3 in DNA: TGTGCCAGCAGCTATCCCGGGACGGTGTCCGAGACCCAGTACTTC. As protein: CASSYPGTVSETQYF.

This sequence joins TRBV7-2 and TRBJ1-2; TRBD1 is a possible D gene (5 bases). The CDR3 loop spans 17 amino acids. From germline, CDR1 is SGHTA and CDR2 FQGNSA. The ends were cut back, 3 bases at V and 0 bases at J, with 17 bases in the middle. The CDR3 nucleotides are TGTGCCAGCAGCTTGAGGGACCCAACAGCGCCTAACTATGGCTACACCTTC. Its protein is CASSLRDPTAPNYGYTF.

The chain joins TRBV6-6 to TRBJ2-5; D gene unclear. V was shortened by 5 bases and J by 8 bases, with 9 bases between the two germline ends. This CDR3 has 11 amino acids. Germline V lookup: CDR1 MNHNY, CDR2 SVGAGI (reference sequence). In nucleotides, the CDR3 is TGTGCCAGCAGTACTCAAACAACCCAGTACTTC. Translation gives CASSTQTTQYF.

This CDR3 reads CASSPGLAGVAEQYV. DNA of the CDR3: TGTGCCAGCAGCCCGGGACTAGCGGGAGTGGCCGAGCAGTACGTC. V and J are TRBV7-8 and TRBJ2-7; TRBD2 matches 14 bases. V was clipped by 5 bases and J by 6 bases; unmatched bases: 6. CDR3 size: 15 residues. CDR1 is SGHVS and CDR2 is FQNEAQ in the germline V gene.